This paragraph reports one T cell receptor beta chain. Its matching antigen is unknown. V lost 7 bases and J lost 7; bases outside the gene matches: 3. The V gene's germline CDR1 is MNHNY and CDR2 SVGAGI (reference sequence). The CDR3 runs 11 residues. The data derive from a study of T cells in localized non-small cell lung cancer. Study-wide findings and caveats: Adjacent lung held a median 57 of the top 100 tumor clones. In uninvolved adjacent lung, T cell clonality reached its highest value, exceeding tumor. Greater T cell density in blood accompanied longer overall survival.

TCRdb's copy holds only in-frame clones and misses some; the assay was immunoSEQ multiplex PCR. The sample consists of about 40,000 clones, around 86% of them appearing once. The source was peripheral blood, collected before any cancer treatment. This chain links TRBV6-6 with TRBJ1-2; 7 nucleotides match TRBD1. The sequence was collected from a man aged 35 to 70 with stage I lung adenocarcinoma. The CDR3 nucleotides read TGTGCCAGCACAGGGGGTAGTGGCTACACCTTC. It codes for CASTGGSGYTF.